This paragraph reports one T cell receptor beta chain. Clones were read by immunoSEQ multiplex PCR, and TCRdb kept only the in-frame ones, dropping some. The sample shows around 15,000 clones, 55% to 85% of them seen only once. The data originate from a study of CXCR4 blockade with PD-1 therapy in pancreatic cancer. Trimming took off 3 bases at V and 0 bases at J, with 12 bases between the two ends. Germline lookup yields CDR1 KGHSH and CDR2 LQKENI. The CDR3 spans 16 residues. The chain joins TRBV18 to TRBJ1-5; D possibly corresponds to TRBD1 (5 bases). The clonotype originates from a human donor with pancreatic ductal adenocarcinoma. Sequencing was performed on tumor tissue. The CDR3 sequence is CASSPAGGGSNQPQHF. The CDR3 nucleotides read TGTGCCAGCTCACCGGCGGGCGGGGGTAGCAATCAGCCCCAGCATTTT.